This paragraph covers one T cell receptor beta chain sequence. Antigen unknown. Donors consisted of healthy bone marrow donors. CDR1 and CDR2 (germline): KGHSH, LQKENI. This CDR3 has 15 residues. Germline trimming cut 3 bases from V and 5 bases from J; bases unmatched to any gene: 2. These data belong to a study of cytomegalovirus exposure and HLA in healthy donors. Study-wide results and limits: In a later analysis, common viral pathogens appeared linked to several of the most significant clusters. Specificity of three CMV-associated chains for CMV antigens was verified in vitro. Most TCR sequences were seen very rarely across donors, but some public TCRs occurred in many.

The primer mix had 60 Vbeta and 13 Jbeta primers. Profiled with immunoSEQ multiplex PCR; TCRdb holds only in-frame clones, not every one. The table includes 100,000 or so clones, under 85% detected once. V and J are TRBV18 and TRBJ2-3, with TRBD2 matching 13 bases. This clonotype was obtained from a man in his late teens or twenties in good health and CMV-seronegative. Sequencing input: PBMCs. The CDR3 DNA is TGTGCCAGCTCACCTGGACTAGCGGGAGTAGATACGCAGTATTTT. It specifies CASSPGLAGVDTQYF. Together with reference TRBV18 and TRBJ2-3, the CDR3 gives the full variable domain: NAGVMQNPRHLVRRRGQEARLRCSPMKGHSHVYWYRQLPEEGLKFMVYLQKENIIDESGMPKERFSAEFPKEGPSILRIQQVVRGDSAAYFCASSPGLAGVDTQYFGPGTRLTVL.